These T cell receptor beta chains were read from a single sample in a study of CD8+ T cells in alopecia areata. Sequencing was performed with immunoSEQ multiplex PCR; in TCRdb, only in-frame clones are kept and a portion is missing. The data show about 180,000 clones, with about 47% seen just once and around 9.1% held by the top ten. The specimen was CD8+ T cells sorted from blood, collected at approximately week 51, from a patient treated with tofacitinib. The receptors originated from a human donor with alopecia areata. Both conserved end residues are part of each CDR3. D genes are given only for firm matches. The listing skips clone size in some rows; elsewhere it reads once, few, many or a size class.

v_call	j_call	clone_size	d_call	cdr3_aa	cdr3_nt
TRBV7-8	TRBJ2-7	once	TRBD2	CASSLDEETSGGEAYEQYF	TGTGCCAGCAGCTTAGATGAGGAGACTAGCGGGGGGGAGGCCTACGAGCAGTACTTC
TRBV5-1	TRBJ2-4	NA	NA	CASSLDGQRDIQYF	TGCGCCAGCAGCTTAGACGGTCAGCGGGACATTCAGTACTTC
TRBV7-2	TRBJ1-2	few	NA	CASSLAGSGYTF	TGTGCCAGCAGCTTAGCCGGGTCCGGCTACACCTTC
TRBV27	TRBJ1-6	NA	NA	CASSPWTDSPLHF	TGTGCCAGCAGTCCCTGGACAGATTCACCCCTCCACTTT
TRBV30	TRBJ1-5	NA	NA	CACSGLRSNQPQHF	TGTGCCTGTTCAGGGCTGAGGAGCAATCAGCCCCAGCATTTT
TRBV4-1	TRBJ2-1	NA	NA	CASSRVLRGGHNEQFF	TGCGCCAGCAGCCGGGTGTTGAGAGGGGGGCACAATGAGCAGTTCTTC
TRBV11-2	TRBJ1-2	NA	NA	CASSRGPNHGYTF	TGTGCCAGCAGCCGGGGACCTAACCATGGCTACACCTTC
TRBV27	TRBJ2-2	few	TRBD2	CASRLAGGPHTGELFF	TGTGCCAGCCGACTAGCGGGGGGGCCGCACACCGGGGAGCTGTTTTTT
TRBV7-2	TRBJ1-3	NA	NA	CAGGKDRAGNTIYF	TGTGCCGGCGGGAAGGACAGAGCTGGAAACACCATATATTTT
TRBV5-1	TRBJ2-1	NA	NA	CASSLGSPAYNEQFF	TGCGCCAGCAGCTTGGGTTCGCCCGCCTACAATGAGCAGTTCTTC
TRBV6-1	TRBJ2-1	NA	TRBD2	CASSPIRLAGDQFF	TGTGCCAGCAGTCCGATTCGACTAGCGGGGGATCAGTTCTTC
TRBV15	TRBJ1-2	NA	NA	CATSRDPENYGYTF	TGTGCCACCAGCAGAGATCCAGAGAACTATGGCTACACCTTC
TRBV5-1	TRBJ2-5	NA	NA	CASRPEPRRTQYF	TGCGCCAGCAGACCCGAGCCGCGGAGGACCCAGTACTTC
TRBV29-1	TRBJ1-2	few	TRBD1	CSVQGDGYTF	TGCAGCGTACAGGGGGATGGCTACACCTTC
TRBV15	TRBJ2-7	NA	NA	CATSRARTRGLEQYF	TGTGCCACCAGCAGGGCACGGACACGGGGACTTGAGCAGTACTTC
TRBV7-9	TRBJ1-5	few	NA	CASSLGIAGGQPQHF	TGTGCCAGCAGCTTAGGCATCGCGGGTGGACAGCCCCAGCATTTT
TRBV5-1	TRBJ2-7	NA	TRBD1	CASSLGGQGRSYEQYF	TGCGCCAGCAGCTTGGGCGGACAGGGGAGATCCTACGAGCAGTACTTC
TRBV7-9	TRBJ1-6	NA	NA	CASSLEVSPASPLHF	TGTGCCAGCAGCTTAGAAGTCAGCCCCGCTTCACCCCTCCACTTT
TRBV6-6	TRBJ1-5	NA	NA	CASSVPRSSNQPQHF	TGTGCCAGCAGTGTACCGCGTTCCAGCAATCAGCCCCAGCATTTT
TRBV5-1	TRBJ2-7	NA	NA	CASSRGGSYEQYF	TGCGCCAGCAGCCGAGGCGGCTCCTACGAGCAGTACTTC
TRBV4-2	TRBJ1-1	NA	NA	CASSQDLGQITEAFF	TGTGCCAGCAGCCAAGATTTGGGGCAGATCACTGAAGCTTTCTTT
TRBV5-6	TRBJ1-1	NA	NA	CASSSSVGEGAFF	TGTGCCAGCAGCTCATCTGTTGGGGAAGGAGCTTTCTTT
TRBV6-5	TRBJ2-3	NA	NA	CASSPARDTQYF	TGTGCCAGCAGTCCCGCGAGAGATACGCAGTATTTT
TRBV25-1	TRBJ1-2	NA	NA	CASSVGLSNGYTF	TGTGCCAGCAGTGTGGGTTTGTCAAATGGCTACACCTTC
TRBV7-2	TRBJ1-2	NA	TRBD1	CASSLRHRGFWDGYTF	TGTGCCAGCAGCTTACGCCACAGGGGGTTCTGGGATGGCTACACCTTC
TRBV4-2	TRBJ1-1	once	TRBD1	CASSQGSGQYTEAFF	TGTGCCAGCAGCCAGGGATCGGGACAGTACACTGAAGCTTTCTTT
TRBV30	TRBJ2-7	NA	NA	CAWSRITYEQYF	TGTGCCTGGAGCAGGATTACCTACGAGCAGTACTTC
TRBV27	TRBJ2-7	NA	TRBD1	CASSDRGWYEQYF	TGTGCCAGCAGCGACAGGGGGTGGTACGAGCAGTACTTC
TRBV27	TRBJ2-3	few	TRBD2	CVSGEGYPDTQYF	TGTGTGTCGGGGGAGGGATATCCAGATACGCAGTATTTT
TRBV14	TRBJ2-3	once	NA	CASSQGFSASTDTQYF	TGTGCCAGCAGCCAGGGTTTTAGCGCGAGCACAGATACGCAGTATTTT
TRBV15	TRBJ2-7	NA	NA	CATSRDRRARGYEQYF	TGTGCCACCAGCAGAGATAGGCGGGCAAGAGGCTACGAGCAGTACTTC
TRBV9	TRBJ2-6	few	NA	CASSVGSGANVLTF	TGTGCCAGCAGCGTAGGCTCTGGGGCCAACGTCCTGACTTTC
TRBV30	TRBJ2-7	NA	TRBD1	CAWSTGQGAYEQYF	TGTGCCTGGAGTACCGGACAGGGGGCCTACGAGCAGTACTTC
TRBV7-9	TRBJ1-2	NA	NA	CASSNPRPDYGYTF	TGTGCCAGCAGTAACCCGAGGCCGGACTATGGCTACACCTTC
TRBV2	TRBJ2-7	NA	TRBD1	CASSEGQGVSYEQYF	TGTGCCAGCAGCGAAGGACAGGGAGTTTCCTACGAGCAGTACTTC
TRBV11-2	TRBJ1-5	NA	TRBD1	CASSSDRERSNQPQHF	TGTGCCAGCAGCTCTGACAGGGAGAGGAGCAATCAGCCCCAGCATTTT
TRBV7-9	TRBJ1-4	NA	NA	CASSYTLSTNEKLFF	TGTGCCAGCAGCTACACTCTTTCAACTAATGAAAAACTGTTTTTT
TRBV9	TRBJ1-2	NA	NA	CASSQGTPVGYTF	TGTGCCAGCAGCCAGGGGACCCCCGTCGGCTACACCTTC
TRBV30	TRBJ1-2	once	TRBD1	CASSTDRGRGYTF	TGTGCCTCCTCAACGGACAGGGGGCGAGGCTACACCTTC
TRBV7-9	TRBJ2-5	NA	NA	CASSLLKETQYF	TGTGCCAGCAGCTTACTTAAAGAGACCCAGTACTTC
TRBV27	TRBJ2-6	NA	NA	CASRQGFSGANVLTF	TGTGCCAGCAGGCAGGGATTTTCTGGGGCCAACGTCCTGACTTTC
TRBV25-1	TRBJ2-3	few	TRBD2	CASSSGGIVHTQYF	TGTGCCAGCAGTAGCGGGGGTATAGTCCATACGCAGTATTTT
TRBV19	TRBJ1-1	NA	TRBD1	CASSIGQGITEAFF	TGTGCCAGTAGTATTGGACAGGGGATCACTGAAGCTTTCTTT
TRBV7-9	TRBJ1-5	once	NA	CASREGNQPQHF	TGTGCCAGTCGAGAGGGAAATCAGCCCCAGCATTTT
TRBV29-1	TRBJ2-7	NA	NA	CSARVSYGQYF	TGCAGCGCCAGGGTGTCCTACGGGCAGTACTTC
TRBV5-1	TRBJ1-5	NA	NA	CASSLEGFSNQPQHF	TGCGCCAGCAGCTTGGAGGGGTTCAGCAATCAGCCCCAGCATTTT
TRBV11-2	TRBJ2-7	few	NA	CASSGFTYEQYF	TGTGCCAGCAGCGGCTTTACCTACGAGCAGTACTTC
TRBV27	TRBJ1-2	NA	NA	CASSSLPDRFDYTF	TGTGCCAGCAGTTCACTACCAGACAGGTTTGACTACACCTTC
TRBV11-2	TRBJ2-7	NA	TRBD2	CASSFRLAGVMKEGEQYF	TGTGCCAGCAGCTTTAGACTAGCGGGGGTAATGAAAGAGGGCGAGCAGTACTTC